The following is a T cell receptor (beta chain) sequence with its context. Its antigen remains undetermined. Base quality data are lacking; no much larger clone is found one base away. Library method: multiplex PCR. The sequencer listed for this sample is Illumina HiSeq 4000. To build TCR beta libraries, CDR3 regions were amplified by Arm-PCR using iRepertoire HTBI primers. Gel purification was performed on PCR products prior to sequencing. On the study's bioinformatics: Gene usage analysis of CDR3 amino acid clonotypes relied on the approximately 68 TRBV and over 13 TRBJ segments identified across samples. Filtered high-quality paired reads were merged into contigs using COPE and FqMerger. Contigs were aligned with BLAST to IMGT TRBV, TRBD and TRBJ reference genes, and CDR3 was defined per IMGT. Any clonotype with a frequency above 0.1% was classified as a highly expanded clone. Shannon entropy served as the measure of repertoire diversity, while the Gini coefficient captured V-J evenness. A clonotype found in more than one individual was treated as public. TCRdb applied fastp at Q25 and MiXCR to the public reads, then kept only in-frame beta chains. CDR3 protein duplicates are merged, each entry listing the most common genes and DNA. These V and J calls are TCRdb output, not the study's own analysis. The sample table lists 550,000 to 700,000 distinct CDR3 sequences, 15% to 20% of them with a count of one. The ten most abundant clones make up approximately 12% of the sample.

CDR1 and CDR2 are read off the germline V gene (reference sequence) as SGHNT and YYREEE. Trimming leaves V shorter by 2 bases and J shorter by 3 bases, with the junction holding 5 bases beyond the gene matches. The CDR3 starts with the cysteine, ends with the phenylalanine, and has 15 residues. Only CDR3 DNA remains: 45 bases, in frame from the first base. This sample stems from a study of regulatory T cells in long-lasting Graves disease (dated by TCRdb to about 2021). Looking at the study overall: In the newly diagnosed Graves' disease group, patients had been taking antithyroid drugs for less than 3 months. Persistent Graves' disease patients were compared with newly diagnosed Graves' disease patients by peripheral blood TCR sequencing and RNA sequencing. The study was registered as a clinical trial and conducted in China. TCR sequencing covered 13 persistent and roughly 20 newly diagnosed Graves' disease patients, around 33 samples in total.

The sample's time point label, in plain terms: newly diagnosed GD, antithyroid drugs for less than 3 months. RNA was extracted from PBMCs in TRIzol for both TCR sequencing and RNA sequencing. The diagnosis of Graves' disease followed American Thyroid Association guidelines. Recruitment of patients was carried out at an endocrinology department in Xi'an, China. Each patient gave about 9.1 milliliters of peripheral blood, collected in an EDTA anticoagulant tube. Ficoll Paque Plus density gradient separation was used to isolate PBMCs, and no further T cell sorting was performed. RNA quality was checked with an Agilent 2100 Bioanalyzer and agarose gel, and concentration with a NanoDrop 2000. What the authors observed across the whole study: Only peripheral blood was studied, because thyroid tissue, the primary lesion, was inaccessible. A larger number of public clonotypes was shared among persistent patients (approximately 3,000) than among newly diagnosed patients (roughly 930). The authors noted that the small sample size was a limitation that may lower accuracy. Persistent disease showed preferential use of TRBV28, TRBJ1-2 and TRBJ2-5, whereas newly diagnosed disease favored TRBV20-1 and TRBJ2-1. Sequencing and analysis were restricted to the TCR beta chain. Persistent Graves' disease patients showed lower TCR Shannon entropy and fewer highly expanded clones than newly diagnosed patients, suggesting clonal expansion.

The sample was also reused in another study, on T cells in Graves' hyperthyroidism and ophthalmopathy. The second study reports: Stable Graves' hyperthyroidism was defined as no progression to ophthalmopathy during 18 months of follow-up. Hyperthyroidism patients were aged 18 to 65 years and newly diagnosed, with disease duration of less than 2 months. Exclusion was applied to patients with uncontrolled infections, other autoimmune diseases, pregnancy or lactation. Clinical symptoms, serum thyroxine and TRAb, thyroid ultrasound, and orbital computed tomography formed the basis for the diagnoses. A first-round RT-PCR of the TCR CDR3 used the HTBI primer set with the Qiagen OneStep RT-PCR kit. Blood samples also contained most of the expanded thyroid clonotypes (frequency above 0.001), which suggests that blood repertoires may reflect thyroid immune responses. Ophthalmopathy was separated from stable hyperthyroidism by a 13 V-J signature model, with over 85% sensitivity and about 81% specificity obtained in cross-validation and 80%/75% obtained in testing. In validation, the model predicted progression to ophthalmopathy a median of roughly six months before onset, with roughly 70% sensitivity and roughly 77% specificity. A discovery cohort of approximately 97 patients, about 40 with Graves' ophthalmopathy and about 60 with stable Graves' hyperthyroidism, was used to find distinguishing TCR V-J signatures. Prospective prediction of ophthalmopathy was tested in an independent validation cohort consisting of 18 hyperthyroidism patients and 17 patients who later progressed to ophthalmopathy. The 75 to 100 discovery patients were divided at random into training and test sets in a 7:3 ratio. The study also compared thyroid tissue and blood T-cell repertoires from five or six Graves' hyperthyroidism patients. After blood sampling, hyperthyroidism patients were treated with methimazole at a starting dose of 30 mg daily, and ophthalmopathy patients were treated with high-dose intravenous methylprednisolone. Libraries were constructed in a second round of multiplex PCR, after which size selection and purification were carried out. Libraries were sequenced paired-end with 100 bp reads on an Illumina HiSeq2000. SOAPnuke was used to process the raw data, removing reads that contained adapters or uncalled bases, had a mean Phred below 15, or lacked an exact match to the constant primer or identifier. High-quality paired reads were merged using COPE v1.2.5, and each unique nucleotide sequence was defined as a clonotype. MiTCR v1.1 was used to align clonotypes to the IMGT TRBV, TRBD and TRBJ reference segments. The analysis was restricted to V-J combinations with a frequency above 0.0001, which together covered 99% to 99.2% of the repertoires. A TCS score was defined as the ratio of F50 (clonal expansion) to E x V (chaos), with BLOSUM62-based TCRdist applied between CDR3 peptides within each V-J. Welch's t-statistics and random forest reduced around 510 V-J features to under 15, which were used in a naive Bayes classifier (R e1071). No statistical method was used to set the sample size in advance, and investigators knew the group allocation. TCR Vbeta CDR3 sequencing of 130 to 150 peripheral blood samples (more than 40 ophthalmopathy, approximately 80 hyperthyroidism and roughly 17 progressor patients) is reported in the paper.

The TCR sequence derives from a man aged 18 to 35 with Graves disease. Donor details come from another sample of the same person, matched by shared clones. This sample comprised peripheral blood mononuclear cells (PBMCs), obtained at new diagnosis, from a patient treated with antithyroid drugs. The sequence is built from TRBV5-4 and TRBJ2-3; TRBD2 fits 8 bases in the junction. The CDR3 in this case is CASSFKLADTDTQYF. The bases are TGTGCCAGCAGCTTTAAACTAGCGGATACAGATACGCAGTATTTT.